These 22 T cell receptor beta chains were sequenced from one sample in a study of blood T cell repertoires in COVID-19. The method was immunoSEQ multiplex PCR; TCRdb's version includes in-frame clones alone and lacks a portion of them. The table includes roughly 230,000 clones, roughly 84% detected once. Sequences were obtained from PBMCs or T cells enriched from blood (not recorded which). These receptors were collected from a man aged 50 or older who had recovered from COVID-19.

V gene TRBV14 combines with J gene TRBJ1-6; 7 positions agree with TRBD1. Germline V CDR1 and CDR2: SGHDN, FVKESK. The trim removed 4 bases at V and 0 bases at J, leaving 12 bases unmatched. CDR3 length equals 19 residues. The CDR3 sequence: CASSPKNRGLSSYNSPLHF. DNA of the CDR3: TGTGCCAGCAGCCCGAAGAACAGGGGCCTGAGCTCCTATAATTCACCCCTCCACTTT. Based on the CDR3 plus reference TRBV14 and TRBJ1-6, the full variable domain is EAGVTQFPSHSVIEKGQTVTLRCDPISGHDNLYWYRRVMGKEIKFLLHFVKESKQDESGMPNNRFLAERTGGTYSTLKVQPAELEDSGVYFCASSPKNRGLSSYNSPLHFGNGTRLTVT.

This chain uses TRBV28 with TRBJ1-5; D remains unclear. V was shortened by 7 bases and J by 1 base, with 14 bases between the two germline ends. Germline CDR1 and CDR2: MDHEN and SYDVKM. This CDR3 spans 15 amino acids. Written as DNA, the CDR3 is TGTGCCAGCACTCGTAGAAATCGGAGCAATCAGCCCCAGCATTTT. It encodes CASTRRNRSNQPQHF.

This rearrangement joins TRBV12-3 or TRBV12-4 to TRBJ2-5; 7 positions agree with TRBD2. V shed 5 bases, J shed 9 bases, and the junction held 3 bases outside the gene matches. The CDR3 length is 11 residues. The CDR3 nucleotides are TGTGCCAGCAGTCCCCGGGGGGCCCAGTACTTC. Its translation: CASSPRGAQYF.

J is TRBJ1-2 and V is TRBV5-6; D gene uncertain. V shed 4 bases and J shed 5 bases, with 12 bases lying between them. The CDR3 is 13 residues long. Germline V gene sequence: CDR1 SGHDT, CDR2 YYEEEE. DNA of the CDR3: TGTGCCAGCAGCCCGGGATGGGGATATGGCTACACCTTC. It yields the protein CASSPGWGYGYTF.

This sequence joins TRBV28 and TRBJ2-3; 10 nucleotides match TRBD1. This CDR3 is built from 14 residues. CDR1 and CDR2 (germline): MDHEN, SYDVKM. Losses at the gene ends were 6 bases for V and 4 bases for J; bases not matched to a gene: 4. The CDR3 DNA is TGTGCCAGCAGCTCCGGGACAGGGGCAGATACGCAGTATTTT. Translation: CASSSGTGADTQYF.

As to this clone: One junction end disagrees with the germline gene, perhaps due to a read error. The chain has TRBV5-1 and TRBJ2-5; D possibly corresponds to TRBD2 (6 bases). CDR1 is SGHRS and CDR2 is YFSETQ in the germline V gene. This CDR3 comprises 14 residues. The CDR3 reads CASTTGGSGTARHF. CDR3 sequence (DNA): TGCGCCAGCACAACTGGTGGCTCCGGGACTGCTAGACACTTC.

In its sample, this clone was seen once. The V and J genes are TRBV28 and TRBJ1-2; 7 nucleotides align to TRBD1. CDR3 length: 15 residues. Per the germline V gene, CDR1 is MDHEN and CDR2 is SYDVKM. The V gene end was trimmed by 5 bases and the J gene end by 0 bases; junction bases not matched to a gene: 6. The CDR3 sequence: CASSNRDRPNYGYTF. In DNA, the CDR3 is TGTGCCAGCAGTAATCGGGACAGACCTAACTATGGCTACACCTTC.

The chain combines TRBV5-1 with TRBJ2-7; D unresolved. There are 13 residues in the CDR3. The germline gives CDR1 SGHRS, CDR2 YFSETQ. Deletions cut 2 bases from V and 0 bases from J, with 6 bases between. The CDR3 here is CASSLQSSYEQYF. CDR3 in DNA: TGCGCCAGCAGCTTACAGAGCTCCTACGAGCAGTACTTC.

The chain combines TRBV19 with TRBJ1-4; TRBD1 agrees at 8 bases. In germline, CDR1 is LNHDA, CDR2 SQIVND (reference sequence). The CDR3 loop spans 15 amino acids. The V segment lost 7 bases and the J segment 2 bases; nucleotides outside the gene matches: 6. The chain's CDR3 is CASTPGQGTNEKLFF. In DNA form, the CDR3 reads TGTGCCAGTACCCCAGGACAGGGTACTAATGAAAAACTGTTTTTT. Based on the CDR3 plus reference TRBV19 and TRBJ1-4, the full variable domain is DGGITQSPKYLFRKEGQNVTLSCEQNLNHDAMYWYRQDPGQGLRLIYYSQIVNDFQKGDIAEGYSVSREKKESFPLTVTSAQKNPTAFYLCASTPGQGTNEKLFFGSGTQLSVL.

This rearrangement joins TRBV9 to TRBJ1-2; TRBD1 is a possible D gene (5 bases). Per the germline V gene, CDR1 is SGDLS and CDR2 is YYNGEE. The CDR3 contains 16 residues. V lost 0 bases and J lost 8, with 20 bases in between. CDR3 region: CASSVGLGKGSGGYTF. CDR3 nucleotides: TGTGCCAGCAGCGTAGGTTTAGGGAAGGGGTCAGGGGGCTACACCTTC.

The V gene is TRBV11-2, the J gene TRBJ2-1; 13 bases match TRBD2. Unmatched junction bases numbered 7, after V lost 5 bases and J lost 9 bases. The CDR3 covers 15 residues. Germline V gene sequence: CDR1 SGHAT, CDR2 FQNNGV. The CDR3 DNA reads TGTGCCAGCAGCCGCGGGACTAGCGGGACGGGTGAGCAGTTCTTC. As protein: CASSRGTSGTGEQFF.

The V call is TRBV28, the J call TRBJ2-7, with D possibly matching TRBD2 (6 bases). Germline-derived CDR1 and CDR2 are MDHEN and SYDVKM. Trimming stripped 3 bases from V and 3 bases from J, with 15 bases between. CDR3 length: 15 residues. This CDR3 reads CASSFRAGTYYEQYF. Here the CDR3 DNA reads TGTGCCAGCAGTTTTCGAGCTGGGACTTACTACGAGCAGTACTTC.

A single count supports this clone. V gene TRBV18 combines with J gene TRBJ2-5, with no clear D. Germline V gene lookup returns CDR1 KGHSH and CDR2 LQKENI. The CDR3 contains 14 residues. With 3 bases removed from V and 3 bases from J, the gap between germline ends came to 11 bases. CDR3 DNA sequence: TGTGCCAGCTCACCGCCCCAGCGCAAAGAGACCCAGTACTTC. Its protein product is CASSPPQRKETQYF.

The chain employs TRBV4-1 and TRBJ2-2; TRBD2 matches at 12 bases. V shed 0 bases, J shed 7 bases, and the junction held 3 bases outside the gene matches. The length of the CDR3 is 16 residues. CDR1 MGHRA and CDR2 YSYEKL come from the germline V gene. The CDR3 spells CASSQERTSGNGELFF. CDR3 DNA: TGCGCCAGCAGCCAAGAGAGGACTAGCGGGAACGGGGAGCTGTTTTTT.

The V and J genes are TRBV29-1 and TRBJ2-3; 9 positions match TRBD1. The CDR3 sequence is 12 residues long. Germline trimming cut 4 bases from V and 12 bases from J; bases unmatched to any gene: 8. Germline V lookup: CDR1 SQVTM, CDR2 ANQGSEA. This chain's CDR3 is CSVVQGTGSQYF. The CDR3, as DNA: TGCAGCGTTGTTCAGGGGACAGGGAGTCAGTATTTT.

The chain recombines TRBV6-1 with TRBJ1-2, with 7 bases fitting TRBD1. The length of the CDR3 is 12 residues. Germline CDR1 and CDR2: MNHNS and SASEGT. Losses at the gene ends were 2 bases for V and 7 bases for J; bases not matched to a gene: 1. The DNA for the CDR3 is TGTGCCAGCAGTGAACAGGGGGGTGGCTACACCTTC. Protein: CASSEQGGGYTF.

The chain is built from TRBV12-3 or TRBV12-4 and TRBJ2-3; perhaps TRBD2 as D (7 bases). The V end lost 9 bases, the J end lost 5 bases, and 9 bases lay between the germline ends. This CDR3 region has 11 residues. The CDR3 loop is CASRGGDTQYF. CDR3 DNA: TGTGCCAGTAGGGGGGGAGATACGCAGTATTTT.

This sequence joins TRBV11-2 and TRBJ2-3; 7 bases are shared with TRBD2. Unmatched junction bases numbered 11, after V lost 5 bases and J lost 9 bases. Germline-derived CDR1 and CDR2 are SGHAT and FQNNGV. This CDR3 has 14 residues. The CDR3 loop is CASSIERGRGTQYF. Written as DNA, the CDR3 is TGTGCCAGCAGCATTGAGCGGGGTCGGGGGACGCAGTATTTT.

The chain carries TRBV2 and TRBJ1-4; 11 bases map to TRBD1. J lost 8 bases, V lost 1 base, and 3 bases had no gene match. This CDR3 is built from 15 residues. CDR1 is SNHLY and CDR2 is FYNNEI in the germline V gene. The CDR3 bases are TGTGCCAGCAGTGAAGTGGACAGGGGGCTGGAAAAACTGTTTTTT. The encoded protein is CASSEVDRGLEKLFF. The full variable domain, rest sourced from reference TRBV2 and TRBJ1-4, is EPEVTQTPSHQVTQMGQEVILRCVPISNHLYFYWYRQILGQKVEFLVSFYNNEISEKSEIFDDQFSVERPDGSNFTLKIRSTKLEDSAMYFCASSEVDRGLEKLFFGSGTQLSVL.

This clone was counted a single time. The chain links TRBV5-4 to TRBJ1-2; 9 bases are shared with TRBD1. With 5 bases clipped from V and 3 bases from J, the junction kept 5 bases outside the gene matches. The CDR3 is 14 residues long. Germline assignment: CDR1 SGHNT and CDR2 YYREEE (reference sequence). The CDR3 loop is CASSFGTGHYGYTF. CDR3 bases: TGTGCCAGCAGTTTCGGGACAGGGCACTATGGCTACACCTTC.

This sequence joins TRBV10-3 and TRBJ1-1; a weak D match, TRBD1 (5 bases). Germline CDR1 reads ENHRY; CDR2 reads SYGVKD. The CDR3 is 15 amino acids. V was pared by 3 bases and J by 1 base, with 12 bases between. This CDR3 reads CAISDWGGENTEAFF. As DNA, the CDR3 is TGTGCCATCAGTGATTGGGGCGGAGAGAACACTGAAGCTTTCTTT.

This chain links TRBV4-1 with TRBJ1-1; D gene uncertain. The CDR3 is made up of 11 amino acids. The germline CDR1 and CDR2 sequences are MGHRA and YSYEKL. Trimming pared 0 bases from V and 7 bases from J, leaving 3 bases between. CDR3 region: CASSQDSEAFF. CDR3 nucleotide sequence: TGCGCCAGCAGCCAAGACAGTGAAGCTTTCTTT.